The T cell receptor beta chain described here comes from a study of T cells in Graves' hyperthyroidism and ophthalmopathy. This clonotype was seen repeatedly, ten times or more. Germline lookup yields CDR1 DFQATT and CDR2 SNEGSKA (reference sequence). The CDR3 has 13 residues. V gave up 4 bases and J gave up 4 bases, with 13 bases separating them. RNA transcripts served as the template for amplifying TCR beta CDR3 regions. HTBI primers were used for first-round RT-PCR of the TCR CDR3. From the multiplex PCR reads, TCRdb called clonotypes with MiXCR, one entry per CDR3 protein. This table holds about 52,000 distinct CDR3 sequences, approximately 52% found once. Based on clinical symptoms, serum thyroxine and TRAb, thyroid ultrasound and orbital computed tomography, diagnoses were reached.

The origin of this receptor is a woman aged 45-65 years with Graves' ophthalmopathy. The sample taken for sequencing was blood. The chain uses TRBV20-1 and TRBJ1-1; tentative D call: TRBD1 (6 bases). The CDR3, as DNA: TGCAGTGCTACAACAGGGTTTGGCACTGAAGCTTTCTTT. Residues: CSATTGFGTEAFF.